The clone carrying this T cell receptor (beta chain) is a singleton in its sample. Trimming pared 3 bases from V and 2 bases from J, leaving 10 bases between. CDR1 is SGHRS and CDR2 is YFSETQ in the germline V gene. The CDR3 sequence is 14 residues long. The record originates from a study of blood T cell repertoires in COVID-19. Measured with immunoSEQ multiplex PCR; TCRdb has only the in-frame clones, and not every one. Of just under 85,000 clones listed, approximately 86% are singletons. Sequencing was carried out using peripheral blood. The sequence came from a man older than 75 with active or convalescent COVID-19. This chain connects TRBV5-1 to TRBJ2-3, with D perhaps matching TRBD1 (6 bases). CDR3 protein: CASSWDIATDTQYF. CDR3 DNA sequence: TGCGCCAGCAGCTGGGACATAGCCACAGATACGCAGTATTTT.